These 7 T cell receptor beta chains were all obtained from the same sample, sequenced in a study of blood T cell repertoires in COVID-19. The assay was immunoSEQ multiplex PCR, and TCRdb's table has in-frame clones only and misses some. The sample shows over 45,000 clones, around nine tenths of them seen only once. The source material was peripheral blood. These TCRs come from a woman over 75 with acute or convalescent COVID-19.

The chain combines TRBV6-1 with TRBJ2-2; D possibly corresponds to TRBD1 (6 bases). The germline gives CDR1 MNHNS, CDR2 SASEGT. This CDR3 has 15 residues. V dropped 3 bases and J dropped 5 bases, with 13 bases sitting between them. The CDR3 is CASSEAGAETGELFF. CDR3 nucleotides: TGTGCCAGCAGTGAGGCAGGGGCTGAAACCGGGGAGCTGTTTTTT.

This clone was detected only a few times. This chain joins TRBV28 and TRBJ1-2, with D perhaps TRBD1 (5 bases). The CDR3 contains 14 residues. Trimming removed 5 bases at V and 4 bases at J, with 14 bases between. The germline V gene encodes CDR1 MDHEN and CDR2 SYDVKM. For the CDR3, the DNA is TGTGCCAGCAGTCTGGGCAGGGCGGCCTATGGCTACACCTTC. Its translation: CASSLGRAAYGYTF.

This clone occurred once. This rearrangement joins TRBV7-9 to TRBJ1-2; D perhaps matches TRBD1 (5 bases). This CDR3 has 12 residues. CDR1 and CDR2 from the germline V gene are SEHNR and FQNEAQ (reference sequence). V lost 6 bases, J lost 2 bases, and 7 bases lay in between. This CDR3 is CASSTGNYGYTF. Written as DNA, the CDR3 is TGTGCCAGCAGTACAGGAAACTATGGCTACACCTTC.

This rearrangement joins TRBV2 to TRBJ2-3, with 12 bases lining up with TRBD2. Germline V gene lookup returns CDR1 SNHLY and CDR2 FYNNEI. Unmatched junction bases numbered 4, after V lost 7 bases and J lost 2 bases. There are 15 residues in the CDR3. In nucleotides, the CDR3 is TGTGCCAGCATCAGACTAGCGGGGGCCACAGATACGCAGTATTTT. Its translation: CASIRLAGATDTQYF.

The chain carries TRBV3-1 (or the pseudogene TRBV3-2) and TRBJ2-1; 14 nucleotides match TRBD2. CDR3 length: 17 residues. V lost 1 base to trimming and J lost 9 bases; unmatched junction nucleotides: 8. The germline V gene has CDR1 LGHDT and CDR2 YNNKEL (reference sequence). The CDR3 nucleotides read TGTGCCAGCAGCCAAGCTAGACTAGCGGGGGGGTTGGGTGAGCAGTTCTTC. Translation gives CASSQARLAGGLGEQFF.

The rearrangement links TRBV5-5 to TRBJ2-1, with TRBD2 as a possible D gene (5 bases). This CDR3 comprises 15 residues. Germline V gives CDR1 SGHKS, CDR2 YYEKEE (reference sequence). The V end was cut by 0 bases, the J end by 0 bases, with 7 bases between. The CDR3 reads CASSLDGDSYNEQFF. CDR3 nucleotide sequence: TGTGCCAGCAGCTTGGACGGGGACTCCTACAATGAGCAGTTCTTC. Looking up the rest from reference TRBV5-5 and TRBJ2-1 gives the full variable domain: DAGVTQSPTHLIKTRGQQVTLRCSPISGHKSVSWYQQVLGQGPQFIFQYYEKEERGRGNFPDRFSARQFPNYSSELNVNALLLGDSALYLCASSLDGDSYNEQFFGPGTRLTVL.

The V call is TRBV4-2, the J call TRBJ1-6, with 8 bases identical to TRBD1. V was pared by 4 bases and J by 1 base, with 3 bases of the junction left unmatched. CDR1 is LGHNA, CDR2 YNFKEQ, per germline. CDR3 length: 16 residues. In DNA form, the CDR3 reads TGTGCCAGCAGCCCAACAGGGGGATCCTATAATTCACCCCTCCACTTT. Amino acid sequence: CASSPTGGSYNSPLHF.